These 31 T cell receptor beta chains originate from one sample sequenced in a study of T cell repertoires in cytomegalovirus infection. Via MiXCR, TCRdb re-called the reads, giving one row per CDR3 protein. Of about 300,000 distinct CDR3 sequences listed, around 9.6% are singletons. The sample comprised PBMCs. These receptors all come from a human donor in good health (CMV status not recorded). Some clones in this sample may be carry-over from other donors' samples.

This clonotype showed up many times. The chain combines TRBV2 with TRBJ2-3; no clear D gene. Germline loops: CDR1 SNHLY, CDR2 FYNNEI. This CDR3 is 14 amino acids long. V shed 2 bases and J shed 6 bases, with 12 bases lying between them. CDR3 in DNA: TGTGCCAGCAGTGAACTGGGCAATTTCGATACGCAGTATTTT. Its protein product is CASSELGNFDTQYF.

CDR3 coding DNA: TGTGCCAGCAGGATGGACAGGGTTGGCGGGGAGCTGTTTTTT. Its protein product is CASRMDRVGGELFF. The genes are TRBV6-5 and TRBJ2-2, with 8 bases lining up with TRBD1. CDR1 and CDR2 (germline): MNHEY, SVGAGI. With V trimmed by 6 bases and J by 7 bases, 7 bases remained unmatched. The CDR3 loop spans 14 amino acids.

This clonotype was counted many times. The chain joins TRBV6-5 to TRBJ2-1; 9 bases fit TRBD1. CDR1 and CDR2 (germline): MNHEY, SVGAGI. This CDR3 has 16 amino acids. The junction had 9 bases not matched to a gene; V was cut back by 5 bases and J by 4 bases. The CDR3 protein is CASSLTGTGLYNEQFF. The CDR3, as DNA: TGTGCCAGCAGTCTGACCGGGACAGGGTTATACAATGAGCAGTTCTTC.

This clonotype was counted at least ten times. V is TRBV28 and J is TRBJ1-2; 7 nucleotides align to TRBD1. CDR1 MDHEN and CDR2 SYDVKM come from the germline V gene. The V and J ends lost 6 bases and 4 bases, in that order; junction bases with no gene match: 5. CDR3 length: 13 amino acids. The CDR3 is CASRDRAIYGYTF. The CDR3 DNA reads TGTGCCAGCAGAGACAGGGCCATCTATGGCTACACCTTC.

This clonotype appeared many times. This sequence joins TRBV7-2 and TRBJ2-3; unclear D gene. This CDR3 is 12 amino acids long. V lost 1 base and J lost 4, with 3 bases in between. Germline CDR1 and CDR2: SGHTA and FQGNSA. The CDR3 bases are TGTGCCAGCAGCTTAGTGTCAGATACGCAGTATTTT. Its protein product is CASSLVSDTQYF. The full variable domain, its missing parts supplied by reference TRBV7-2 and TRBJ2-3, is GAGVSQSPSNKVTEKGKDVELRCDPISGHTALYWYRQSLGQGLEFLIYFQGNSAPDKSGLPSDRFSAERTGGSVSTLTIQRTQQEDSAVYLCASSLVSDTQYFGPGTRLTVL.

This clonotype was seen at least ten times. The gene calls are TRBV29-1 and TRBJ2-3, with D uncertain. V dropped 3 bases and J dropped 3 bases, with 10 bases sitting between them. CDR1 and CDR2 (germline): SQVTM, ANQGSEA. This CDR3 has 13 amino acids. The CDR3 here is CSVDKVYTDTQYF. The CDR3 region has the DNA TGCAGCGTTGATAAAGTTTATACAGATACGCAGTATTTT.

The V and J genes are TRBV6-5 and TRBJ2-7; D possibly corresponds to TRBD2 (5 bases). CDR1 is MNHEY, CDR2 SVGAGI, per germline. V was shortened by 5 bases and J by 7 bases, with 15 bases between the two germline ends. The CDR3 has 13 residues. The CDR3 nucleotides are TGTGCCAGCAGTCACGGGGAGTTCGCTGAGCAGTACTTC. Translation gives CASSHGEFAEQYF.

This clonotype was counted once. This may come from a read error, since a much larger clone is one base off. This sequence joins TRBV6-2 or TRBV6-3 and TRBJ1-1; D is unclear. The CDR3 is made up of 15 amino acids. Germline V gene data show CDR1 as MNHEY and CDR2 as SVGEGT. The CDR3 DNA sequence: TGTGCCAGCAATTACAAGGTCTCGCGGGTCACTGAAGCTTTCTTT. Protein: CASNYKVSRVTEAFF.

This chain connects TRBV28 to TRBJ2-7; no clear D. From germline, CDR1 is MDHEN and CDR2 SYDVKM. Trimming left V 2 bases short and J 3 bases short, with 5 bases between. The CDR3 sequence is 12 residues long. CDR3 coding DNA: TGTGCCAGCAGTTTAATTTTCTACGAGCAGTACGTC. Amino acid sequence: CASSLIFYEQYV.

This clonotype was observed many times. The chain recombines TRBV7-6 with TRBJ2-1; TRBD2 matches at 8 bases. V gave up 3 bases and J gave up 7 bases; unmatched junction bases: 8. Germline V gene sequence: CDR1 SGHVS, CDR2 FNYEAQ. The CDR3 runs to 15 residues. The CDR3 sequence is CASSFRASGWNEQFF. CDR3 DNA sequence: TGTGCCAGCAGCTTTAGGGCTAGCGGGTGGAATGAGCAGTTCTTC.

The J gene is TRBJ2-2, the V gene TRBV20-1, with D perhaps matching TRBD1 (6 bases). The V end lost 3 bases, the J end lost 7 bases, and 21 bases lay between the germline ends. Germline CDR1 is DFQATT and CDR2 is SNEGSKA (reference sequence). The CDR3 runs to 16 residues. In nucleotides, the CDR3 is TGCAGTGCTAGCCTTTCTACAGGGTTTCGTGGCGGGGAGCTGTTTTTT. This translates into CSASLSTGFRGGELFF.

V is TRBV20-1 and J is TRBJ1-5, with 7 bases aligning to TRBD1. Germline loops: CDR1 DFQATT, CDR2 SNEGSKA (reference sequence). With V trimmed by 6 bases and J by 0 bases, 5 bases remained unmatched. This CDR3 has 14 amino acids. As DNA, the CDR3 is TGCAGTGCAGCGACAGGGTTTAGCAATCAGCCCCAGCATTTT. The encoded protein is CSAATGFSNQPQHF.

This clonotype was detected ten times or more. The CDR3 loop reads CSARVAGPNTEAFF. The CDR3 nucleotides are TGCAGTGCTAGAGTGGCAGGGCCGAACACTGAAGCTTTCTTT. This chain connects TRBV20-1 to TRBJ1-1, with D possibly being TRBD1 (5 bases). Germline V gives CDR1 DFQATT, CDR2 SNEGSKA (reference sequence). CDR3 length: 14 amino acids. V lost 1 base and J 1 base, leaving 10 bases between the germline ends.

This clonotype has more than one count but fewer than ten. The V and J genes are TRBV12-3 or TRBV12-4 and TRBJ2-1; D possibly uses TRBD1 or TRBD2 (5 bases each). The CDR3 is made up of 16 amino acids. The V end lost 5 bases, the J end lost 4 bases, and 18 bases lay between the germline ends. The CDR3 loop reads CASSPPGLVTYNEQFF. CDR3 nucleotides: TGTGCCAGCAGTCCGCCGGGGCTAGTTACTTACAATGAGCAGTTCTTC.

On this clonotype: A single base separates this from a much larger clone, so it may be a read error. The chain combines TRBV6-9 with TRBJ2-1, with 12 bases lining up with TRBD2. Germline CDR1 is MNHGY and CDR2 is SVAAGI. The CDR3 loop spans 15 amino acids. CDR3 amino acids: CANSFGTSGPGEQFF. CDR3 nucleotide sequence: TGTGCCAACAGTTTCGGGACTAGCGGGCCGGGGGAGCAGTTCTTC.

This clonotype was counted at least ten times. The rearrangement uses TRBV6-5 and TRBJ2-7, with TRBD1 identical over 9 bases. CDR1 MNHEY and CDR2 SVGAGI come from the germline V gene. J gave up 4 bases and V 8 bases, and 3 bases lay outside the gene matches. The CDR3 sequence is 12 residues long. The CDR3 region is CASRDRDYEQYV. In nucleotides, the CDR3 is TGTGCCAGCCGGGACAGGGATTACGAGCAGTACGTC.

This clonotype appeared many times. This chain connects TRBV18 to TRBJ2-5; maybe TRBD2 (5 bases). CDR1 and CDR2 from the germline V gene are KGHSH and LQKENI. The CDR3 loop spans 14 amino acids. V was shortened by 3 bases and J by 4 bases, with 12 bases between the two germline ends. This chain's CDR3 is CASSPGLLGETQYF. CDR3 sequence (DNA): TGTGCCAGCTCACCTGGACTCTTGGGAGAGACCCAGTACTTC.

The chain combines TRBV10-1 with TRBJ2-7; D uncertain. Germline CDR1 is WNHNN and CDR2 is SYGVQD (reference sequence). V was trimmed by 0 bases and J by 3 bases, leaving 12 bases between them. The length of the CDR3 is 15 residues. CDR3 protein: CASSESIEGFYEQYF. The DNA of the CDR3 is TGCGCCAGCAGTGAGTCAATTGAAGGGTTCTACGAGCAGTACTTC.

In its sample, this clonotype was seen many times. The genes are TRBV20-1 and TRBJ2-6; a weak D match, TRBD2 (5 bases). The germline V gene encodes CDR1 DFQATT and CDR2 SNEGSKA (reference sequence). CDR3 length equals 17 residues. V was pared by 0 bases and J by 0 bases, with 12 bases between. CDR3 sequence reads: CSARDLIRDSGANVLTF. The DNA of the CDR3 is TGCAGTGCTAGAGATCTTATCCGGGACTCTGGGGCCAACGTCCTGACTTTC.

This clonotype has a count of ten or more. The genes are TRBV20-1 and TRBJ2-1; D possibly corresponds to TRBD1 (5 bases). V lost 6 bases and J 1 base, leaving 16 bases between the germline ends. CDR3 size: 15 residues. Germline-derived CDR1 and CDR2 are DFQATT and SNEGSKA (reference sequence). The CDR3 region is CSALLVAGSYNEQFF. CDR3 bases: TGCAGTGCCCTCCTGGTGGCAGGGTCCTACAATGAGCAGTTCTTC.

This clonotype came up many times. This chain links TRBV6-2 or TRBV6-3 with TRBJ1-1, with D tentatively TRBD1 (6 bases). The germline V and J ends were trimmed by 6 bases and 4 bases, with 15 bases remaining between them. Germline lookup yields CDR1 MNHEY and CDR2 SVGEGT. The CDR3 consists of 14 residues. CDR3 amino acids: CASRVTRGLTEAFF. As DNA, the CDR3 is TGTGCCAGCAGGGTTACCAGGGGTCTCACTGAAGCTTTCTTT.

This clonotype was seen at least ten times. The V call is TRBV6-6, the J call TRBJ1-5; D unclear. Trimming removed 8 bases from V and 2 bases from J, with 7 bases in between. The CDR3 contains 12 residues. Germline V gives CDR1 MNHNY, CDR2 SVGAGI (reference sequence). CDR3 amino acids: CASAGGNQPQHF. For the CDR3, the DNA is TGTGCCAGCGCCGGGGGCAATCAGCCCCAGCATTTT.

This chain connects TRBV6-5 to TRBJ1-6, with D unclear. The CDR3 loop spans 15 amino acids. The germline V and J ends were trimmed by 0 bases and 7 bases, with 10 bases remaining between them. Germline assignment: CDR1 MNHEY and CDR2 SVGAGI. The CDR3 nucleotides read TGTGCCAGCAGTTACTCAGCTGGGTCAAATTCACCCCTCCACTTT. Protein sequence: CASSYSAGSNSPLHF.

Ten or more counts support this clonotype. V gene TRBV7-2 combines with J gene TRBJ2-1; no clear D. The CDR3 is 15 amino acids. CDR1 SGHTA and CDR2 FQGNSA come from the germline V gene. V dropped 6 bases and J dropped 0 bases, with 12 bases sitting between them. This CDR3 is CASRIGPRSYNEQFF. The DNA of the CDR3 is TGTGCCAGCAGAATAGGGCCGCGCTCCTACAATGAGCAGTTCTTC.

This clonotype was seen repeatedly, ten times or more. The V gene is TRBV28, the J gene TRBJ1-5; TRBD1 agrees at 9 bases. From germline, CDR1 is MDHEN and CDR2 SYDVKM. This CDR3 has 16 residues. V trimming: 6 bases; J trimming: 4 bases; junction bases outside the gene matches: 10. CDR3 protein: CASRTRNRGLNQPQHF. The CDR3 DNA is TGTGCCAGCAGGACCCGCAACAGGGGGCTTAATCAGCCCCAGCATTTT. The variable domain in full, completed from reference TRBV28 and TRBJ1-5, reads DVKVTQSSRYLVKRTGEKVFLECVQDMDHENMFWYRQDPGLGLRLIYFSYDVKMKEKGDIPEGYSVSREKKERFSLILESASTNQTSMYLCASRTRNRGLNQPQHFGDGTRLSIL.

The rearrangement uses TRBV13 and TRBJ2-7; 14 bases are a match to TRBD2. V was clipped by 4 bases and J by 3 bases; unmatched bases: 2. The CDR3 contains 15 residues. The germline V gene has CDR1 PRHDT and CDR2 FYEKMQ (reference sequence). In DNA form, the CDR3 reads TGTGCCAGCAGCTCCGGACTAGCGGGGGGCTACGAGCAGTACGTC. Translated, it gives CASSSGLAGGYEQYV.

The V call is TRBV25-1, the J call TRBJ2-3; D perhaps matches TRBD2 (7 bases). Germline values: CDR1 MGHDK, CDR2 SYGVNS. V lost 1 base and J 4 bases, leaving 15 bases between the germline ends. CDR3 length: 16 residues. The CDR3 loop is CASSEWDGGRADTQYF. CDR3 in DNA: TGTGCCAGCAGTGAATGGGACGGGGGGCGGGCAGATACGCAGTATTTT.

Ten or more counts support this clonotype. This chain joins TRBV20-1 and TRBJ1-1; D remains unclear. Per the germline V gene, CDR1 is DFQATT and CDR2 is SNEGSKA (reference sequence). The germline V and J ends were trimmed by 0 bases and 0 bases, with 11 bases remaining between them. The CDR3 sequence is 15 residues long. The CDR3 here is CSARDIGRLNTEAFF. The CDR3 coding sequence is TGCAGTGCTAGAGACATCGGGCGGTTGAACACTGAAGCTTTCTTT.

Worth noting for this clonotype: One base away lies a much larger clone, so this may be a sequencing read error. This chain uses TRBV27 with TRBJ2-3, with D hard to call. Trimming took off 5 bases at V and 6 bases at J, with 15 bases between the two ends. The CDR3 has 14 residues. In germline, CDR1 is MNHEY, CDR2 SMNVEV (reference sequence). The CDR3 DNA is TGTGCCAGCAGTCCTTCGGTTCTCGTGGATACGCAGTATTTT. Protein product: CASSPSVLVDTQYF.

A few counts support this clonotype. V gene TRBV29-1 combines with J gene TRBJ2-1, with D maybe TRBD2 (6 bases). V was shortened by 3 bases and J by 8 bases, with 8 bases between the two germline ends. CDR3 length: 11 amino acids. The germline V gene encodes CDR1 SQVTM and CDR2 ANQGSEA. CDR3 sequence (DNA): TGCAGCGTTGATGGGACTTATGAGCAGTTCTTC. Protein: CSVDGTYEQFF.

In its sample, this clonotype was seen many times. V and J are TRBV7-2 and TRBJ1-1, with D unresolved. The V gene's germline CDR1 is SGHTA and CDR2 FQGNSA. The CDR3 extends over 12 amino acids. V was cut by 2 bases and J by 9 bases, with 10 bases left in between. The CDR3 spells CASSLFGRKAFF. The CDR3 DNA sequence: TGTGCCAGCAGCTTATTCGGGAGGAAAGCTTTCTTT.